Below, one TCR beta chain is given with its context. Its matching antigen is unknown. The data stem from a study of human T cells and chemical hapten exposure. Study as a whole: Investigators sensitized roughly 2 cm by roughly 2 cm of upper inner arm skin with 2% DPC. There were weekly diphenylcyclopropenone doses to the scalp for patients throughout the roughly 23-week study. General study results and limits: Clustering by CDR3 similarity yielded significantly more large clusters from expanded TCRs than controls.

The CDR3 totals 11 residues. Trimming took 7 bases from V and 9 from J; bases not matched to a gene: 3. Germline V gives CDR1 MDHEN, CDR2 SYDVKM. As to time point: pre-sensitization, week 0. Treatment described: therapeutic diphenylcyclopropenone sensitization with weekly scalp DPC. Researchers sampled blood before each patch test went on. In TCRdb, the RACE reads were re-called with MiXCR into one record per CDR3 protein. Of 190,000 or so distinct CDR3 sequences in the sample, nearly 30% were seen once. The origin of this receptor is a woman in her 30s with alopecia areata. Some clones in this sample may be carry-over from other donors' samples. The material sequenced was whole blood, taken in connection with sensitization to the hapten diphenylcyclopropenone (DPC). The chain joins TRBV28 to TRBJ1-5; 7 bases fit TRBD1. CDR3 sequence reads: CASTGGLPQHF. As DNA, the CDR3 is TGTGCCAGCACAGGGGGACTGCCCCAGCATTTT.